The 14 T cell receptor beta chains below come from one sample, sequenced in a study of T cell changes during pregnancy in multiple sclerosis (dated by TCRdb to the late 2010s). Libraries were made using the immunoSEQ multiplex PCR assay. TCRdb holds this immuneACCESS table with in-frame rearrangements only. Some clones are missing; in checked studies, unresolved V genes explain under half, and the rest has no known cause. Across this sample there are 15,000 to 20,000 clones, with about nine tenths seen only once. The ten largest clonotypes hold around 5% of the sample. This material consisted of CD8+ T cells from peripheral blood mononuclear cells, taken in the third trimester of pregnancy. The receptors derive from a female donor in good health, enrolled as a control in a pregnancy study.

In this sample, this clone turned up once. V and J are TRBV7-9 and TRBJ1-6; D is perhaps TRBD1 (5 bases). The germline gives CDR1 SEHNR, CDR2 FQNEAQ (reference sequence). Trimming stripped 5 bases from V and 8 bases from J, with 13 bases between. This CDR3 spans 14 amino acids. The CDR3 DNA reads TGTGCCAGCAGCATCCCTCAAGGGGATTCACCCCTCCACTTT. Translated, it gives CASSIPQGDSPLHF.

This clone was picked up one time. This chain joins TRBV7-2 and TRBJ2-1, with 8 bases identical to TRBD2. Germline CDR1 reads SGHTA; CDR2 reads FQGNSA. V lost 5 bases, J lost 8 bases, and 11 bases stayed unmatched. CDR3 length: 15 amino acids. In DNA form, the CDR3 reads TGTGCCAGCAGCCCCATACGGGGGGGGACCTATGAGCAGTTCTTC. Translated: CASSPIRGGTYEQFF.

This clone showed up just a few times. The chain couples TRBV30 to TRBJ1-6; D unclear. Trimming removed 8 bases at V and 14 bases at J, with 10 bases between. The CDR3 contains 9 residues. Germline CDR1 reads GTSNPN; CDR2 reads SVGIG (reference sequence). CDR3 sequence: CARFTALHF. Written as DNA, the CDR3 is TGTGCCCGGTTTACGGCCCTCCACTTT.

V gene TRBV19 combines with J gene TRBJ2-7; D uncertain. The germline V gene encodes CDR1 LNHDA and CDR2 SQIVND (reference sequence). CDR3 size: 13 residues. Trimming pared 8 bases from V and 6 bases from J, leaving 17 bases between. CDR3 loop: CASGHNPGSEQYF. The CDR3 DNA is TGTGCCAGTGGTCACAATCCCGGGTCCGAGCAGTACTTC.

This chain connects TRBV7-6 to TRBJ1-5; no firm D call. The CDR3 has 13 residues. CDR1 is SGHVS, CDR2 FNYEAQ, per germline. Trimming removed 5 bases from V and 7 bases from J, with 12 bases in between. CDR3 sequence: CASSPPGEQPQHF. Here the CDR3 DNA reads TGTGCCAGCAGCCCACCAGGCGAGCAGCCCCAGCATTTT.

The chain recombines TRBV11-2 with TRBJ2-7; 10 bases are a match to TRBD1. The CDR3 is 14 residues long. The V gene's germline CDR1 is SGHAT and CDR2 FQNNGV. The trim removed 3 bases at V and 2 bases at J, leaving 1 base unmatched. The CDR3, as DNA: TGTGCCAGCAGCTTGGGACAGGGGACCTACGAGCAGTACTTC. It is translated as CASSLGQGTYEQYF.

V and J are TRBV9 and TRBJ1-3; TRBD1 aligns across 9 bases. This CDR3 is built from 14 residues. With V trimmed by 3 bases and J by 5 bases, 3 bases remained unmatched. Germline V gene data show CDR1 as SGDLS and CDR2 as YYNGEE. The CDR3 spells CASSAGTGRNTIYF. CDR3 bases: TGTGCCAGCAGCGCCGGGACAGGGCGAAACACCATATATTTT.

The V call is TRBV4-1, the J call TRBJ1-1; D remains unclear. CDR1 and CDR2 from the germline V gene are MGHRA and YSYEKL. V lost 1 base, J lost 7 bases, and 13 bases lay in between. This CDR3 comprises 14 residues. The CDR3 is CASSQAAVSGEAFF. The CDR3 region has the DNA TGCGCCAGCAGCCAAGCCGCCGTTTCAGGTGAAGCTTTCTTT.

V gene TRBV18 combines with J gene TRBJ2-3, with 12 bases aligning to TRBD1. V lost 4 bases, J lost 5 bases, and 13 bases stayed unmatched. CDR1 KGHSH and CDR2 LQKENI come from the germline V gene. The CDR3 covers 18 residues. The CDR3 protein is CASSRPNSRDRGRDTQYF. The CDR3 DNA reads TGTGCCAGCTCACGCCCGAATAGCCGGGACAGGGGGCGAGATACGCAGTATTTT.

The gene calls are TRBV2 and TRBJ1-2, with a weak D call TRBD1 (5 bases). This CDR3 has 14 amino acids. With 3 bases removed from V and 7 bases from J, the gap between germline ends came to 15 bases. The germline V gene has CDR1 SNHLY and CDR2 FYNNEI. The CDR3 bases are TGTGCCAGCAGTGAGGACATGGAAGTCTCTGGCTACACCTTC. This encodes CASSEDMEVSGYTF.

The V gene is TRBV4-3, the J gene TRBJ2-5, with 8 bases aligning to TRBD1. Germline CDR1 LGHNA, CDR2 YSLEER. The CDR3 runs to 15 residues. Trimming took 2 bases from V and 5 from J; bases not matched to a gene: 7. The CDR3 DNA reads as TGCGCCAGCAGCCAACGACAGGGGCAGAGGGAGACCCAGTACTTC. This gives the protein CASSQRQGQRETQYF.

The genes are TRBV28 and TRBJ1-2; D gene uncertain. Looked up from germline, CDR1 is MDHEN and CDR2 is SYDVKM. V was trimmed by 2 bases and J by 8 bases, leaving 18 bases between them. CDR3 size: 15 residues. CDR3 in DNA: TGTGCCAGCAGTTTACCCCGGGAAATAATTGAGGGCTACACCTTC. Its protein is CASSLPREIIEGYTF.

This sequence joins TRBV4-3 and TRBJ2-1; possibly TRBD2 for D (6 bases). The CDR3 extends over 12 amino acids. CDR1 is LGHNA and CDR2 is YSLEER in the germline V gene. Trimming removed 4 bases from V and 8 bases from J, with 9 bases in between. CDR3 region: CASSPGRHEQFF. The DNA for the CDR3 is TGCGCCAGCAGCCCAGGGAGGCATGAGCAGTTCTTC.

This clone turned up a few times. CDR3 protein: CASSIRRDRGITEAFF. CDR3 nucleotide sequence: TGTGCCAGCAGCATTAGGAGGGACAGGGGGATCACTGAAGCTTTCTTT. The chain recombines TRBV2 with TRBJ1-1; 11 bases fit TRBD1. V was clipped by 6 bases and J by 4 bases; unmatched bases: 10. This CDR3 comprises 16 residues. The germline gives CDR1 SNHLY, CDR2 FYNNEI.